The clone carrying this TCR beta chain qualifies as medium-sized. Its antigen is not known. The record originates from a study of immune heterogeneity within non-small cell lung tumors. General observations from the study: Local tumor mutational burden and local T-cell repertoire clonality showed a moderate significant correlation, R approximately 0.35. Most high-frequency T-cell receptor beta clonotypes were specific to a single patient.

The CDR3 length is 15 residues. Germline CDR1 and CDR2: MNHNS and SASEGT. Trimming took off 5 bases at V and 2 bases at J, with 16 bases between the two ends. Amplification of TCR beta CDR3 was performed by multiplex PCR with 32 V and 13 J primers. TCRdb recomputed calls from the multiplex PCR reads with MiXCR, one row per CDR3 protein. The sample consists of just over 15,000 distinct CDR3 sequences, less than 35% of them appearing once. The template consisted of bulk tumor genomic DNA, with around 600 ng used per sample. Multiple biopsies spaced far apart were taken from each primary tumor during surgery. Untreated, newly diagnosed non-small cell lung cancer patients underwent curative surgery. Donation came from patients with newly diagnosed non-small cell lung cancer who were having surgery with curative intent.

The chain uses TRBV6-1 and TRBJ2-7; D may be TRBD1 (6 bases). The source of this sequence is a man aged 40-49 years with non-small cell lung cancer. The specimen sequenced was lung tumor tissue. CDR3 amino acids: CASSYTGQRTYEQYF. CDR3 bases: TGTGCCAGCAGTTACACCGGACAGAGAACCTACGAGCAGTACTTC.